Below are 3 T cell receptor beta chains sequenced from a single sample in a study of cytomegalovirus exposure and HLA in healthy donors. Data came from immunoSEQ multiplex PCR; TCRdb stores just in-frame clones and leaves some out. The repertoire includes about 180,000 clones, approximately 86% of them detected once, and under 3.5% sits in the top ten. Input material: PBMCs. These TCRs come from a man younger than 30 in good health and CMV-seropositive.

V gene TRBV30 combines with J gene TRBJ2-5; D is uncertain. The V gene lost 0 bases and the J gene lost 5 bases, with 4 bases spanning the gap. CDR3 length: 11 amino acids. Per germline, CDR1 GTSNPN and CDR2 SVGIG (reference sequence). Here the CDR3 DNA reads TGTGCCTGGAGTGTACTGGAGACCCAGTACTTC. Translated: CAWSVLETQYF.

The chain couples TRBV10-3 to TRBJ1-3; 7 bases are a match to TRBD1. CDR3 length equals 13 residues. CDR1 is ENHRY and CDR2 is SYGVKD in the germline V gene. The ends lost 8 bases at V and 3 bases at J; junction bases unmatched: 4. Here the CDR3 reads CAILDRVGNTIYF. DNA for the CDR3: TGTGCCATCTTAGACAGGGTTGGAAACACCATATATTTT.

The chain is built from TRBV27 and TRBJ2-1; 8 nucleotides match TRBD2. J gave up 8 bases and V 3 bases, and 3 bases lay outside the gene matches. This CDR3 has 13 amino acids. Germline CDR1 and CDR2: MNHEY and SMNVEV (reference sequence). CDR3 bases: TGTGCCAGCAGTTTTCGGGGGGGGGATGAGCAGTTCTTC. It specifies CASSFRGGDEQFF.